Listed below are T cell receptor beta chains from one sample, sequenced in a study of T-cell reconstitution after alpha-beta-depleted transplantation in children. A single record per CDR3 protein comes from TCRdb applying MiXCR to the PCR reads. The data contain hundreds of thousands of distinct CDR3 sequences, about an eighth of them seen just once; the ten biggest clones take up approximately 0.8%. The sample was PBMCs, taken before TCRalphabeta/CD19-depleted stem cell transplant. The receptors here all came from a girl aged 2 to 9 with congenital amegakaryocytic thrombocytopenia, due to receive a stem cell transplant. Both conserved end residues are trimmed from each CDR3. Each record gives: V gene, D gene, J gene, clone size, CDR3 protein. D genes are given only for firm matches. Clone size is shown for a subset of rows, as once, few, many or a class of expanded clone.

TRBV12-3/TRBV12-4	NA	TRBJ2-7	many	ASSLPGSSYEQY
TRBV11-1	NA	TRBJ2-1	NA	ASSLGLARLPSYNEQF
TRBV5-1	NA	TRBJ1-1	few	ASRTDSPRDTEAF
TRBV28	NA	TRBJ2-3	many	ASSLGAGPDTQY
TRBV19	NA	TRBJ1-1	NA	ASRLWGNTEAF
TRBV7-6	TRBD2	TRBJ2-5	NA	ASSSGTREETQY
TRBV20-1	NA	TRBJ2-2	many	SARDKNPGTDNYFTGELF
TRBV5-1	NA	TRBJ2-7	many	ASRIQIGWYYEQY
TRBV6-1	NA	TRBJ2-1	many	ASSAASGRDEQF
TRBV3-1	NA	TRBJ2-7	NA	ASSQAQGATYEQY
TRBV6-5	NA	TRBJ1-2	NA	ASSYSPDRSDGYT
TRBV14	NA	TRBJ2-7	NA	ASSQVPAGGEQY
TRBV12-3/TRBV12-4	NA	TRBJ2-5	NA	ASSLSLLQETQY
TRBV20-1	TRBD2	TRBJ2-1	many	SAREVIAGGREQF
TRBV12-3/TRBV12-4	NA	TRBJ2-7	many	ASSRPRKTSYEQY
TRBV7-2	NA	TRBJ2-1	NA	ASRDGTYNEQF
TRBV29-1	NA	TRBJ2-7	few	SVEAEGMDEQY
TRBV5-6	TRBD2	TRBJ2-1	few	ASSVPGLAYYNEQF
TRBV20-1	NA	TRBJ2-1	many	SAGIRAYNEQF
TRBV20-1	NA	TRBJ2-3	many	SAPEGSSSTDTQY
TRBV20-1	NA	TRBJ1-5	many	SARDPQGNQPQH
TRBV18	NA	TRBJ1-2	many	ASSPLSRPYT
TRBV20-1	TRBD2	TRBJ2-7	many	SARTGTSVYEQY
TRBV5-1	TRBD2	TRBJ2-1	NA	ASSLLAGSYSYNEQF
TRBV12-3/TRBV12-4	NA	TRBJ2-5	many	ASSFRRKETQY
TRBV29-1	NA	TRBJ2-7	few	SVFPSGINEQY
TRBV15	NA	TRBJ1-6	few	ATSRDVGGYNSPLH
TRBV10-3	NA	TRBJ1-1	many	AISGTLLRNTEAF
TRBV12-3/TRBV12-4	NA	TRBJ1-5	many	ASTKAFLNQPQH
TRBV27	TRBD2	TRBJ2-3	NA	ASSLAPAGGRTDTQY
TRBV5-6	TRBD1	TRBJ2-7	NA	ASSGRQGIPYEQY
TRBV28	TRBD2	TRBJ2-1	many	ASSLGLAVSYNEQF
TRBV12-3/TRBV12-4	TRBD2	TRBJ2-7	many	ASSPTGLAGSEQY
TRBV6-5	NA	TRBJ1-1	many	ASSYSRRNTEAF
TRBV7-9	NA	TRBJ2-1	many	ASSLAGKDEQF
TRBV7-9	NA	TRBJ2-5	few	ASSHGTRETQY
TRBV7-6	NA	TRBJ2-7	few	ASSSTGSEQY
TRBV30	NA	TRBJ2-7	many	AWSVSRSYEQY
TRBV5-1	NA	TRBJ1-1	many	ASSLPTRNSDPRGTEAF
TRBV5-1	NA	TRBJ2-7	many	ASSDGGTYEQY
TRBV3-1	NA	TRBJ2-3	many	ASSQAPRTDTQY
TRBV18	NA	TRBJ2-1	few	ASSLKRAEQF
TRBV6-1	TRBD1	TRBJ1-2	few	ASSVQGGRDGYT
TRBV10-3	TRBD1	TRBJ2-7	few	AISEYRGTYEQY
TRBV29-1	NA	TRBJ1-3	few	SVSKASSGNTIY
TRBV25-1	NA	TRBJ1-2	few	ASSEYRENYGYT
TRBV7-3	NA	TRBJ2-1	many	ASSPVFSIAHRTYNEQF
TRBV11-1	NA	TRBJ2-7	many	ASSHNKRAISYEQY
TRBV14	NA	TRBJ2-1	NA	ASSHSGLHSYNEQF
TRBV29-1	NA	TRBJ2-1	many	SVGGDSGFYNEQF
TRBV7-2	TRBD2	TRBJ2-1	NA	ASSLPTSGSVTYNEQF
TRBV5-1	NA	TRBJ2-5	many	ASSLEVAGSGTQY
TRBV28	TRBD1	TRBJ2-7	NA	ASRDRGRSYEQY
TRBV5-1	NA	TRBJ2-1	many	ASQASSYNEQF
TRBV14	TRBD1	TRBJ2-1	many	ASSPTIGGRSYNEQF
TRBV20-1	TRBD1	TRBJ2-4	NA	SARTGGENIQY
TRBV5-1	NA	TRBJ2-6	few	ASSLVGVSGANVLT
TRBV7-9	TRBD2	TRBJ2-1	NA	ASSMGLAGANEQF
TRBV20-1	NA	TRBJ2-7	many	SARRVSSYEQY